A single T cell receptor beta chain is shown here with its context. As yet, its antigen is unknown. The read gets to within 3 residues of the CDR3 end, and the germline J gene fills in the rest. The sample originates from a study of T cells in women clearing cervical HPV infection. Study-wide background: Case blood drawn at lesion detection; control blood after infection cleared.

Assay: immunoSEQ multiplex PCR; the TCRdb copy retains only in-frame clones and omits some. The table for this sample gives 20,000 to 25,000 clones. This CDR3 comprises 15 residues. Germline CDR1 is SEHNR and CDR2 is FQNEAQ (reference sequence). Findings of the study overall: Associations may precede or follow infection; HPV-specific or memory T cells were not isolated. Cases carried less TRBV6-7 than controls: approximately 0.1% versus 0.16%. Each sample's T-cell count was unknown, possibly confounding richness.

Sequences were obtained from blood buffy coat. This TCR was sampled from a woman between 18 and 69 years old with a cervical HPV16 infection that either progressed to CIN3+ or cleared (not recorded which). The rearrangement joins TRBV7-9 to TRBJ1-2; tentatively, D is TRBD1 (5 bases). CDR3: CASSPSTGSLNDYTF. Incomplete CDR3 DNA: TGTGCCAGCAGCCCAAGCACAGGCTCCCTCAATGAC.